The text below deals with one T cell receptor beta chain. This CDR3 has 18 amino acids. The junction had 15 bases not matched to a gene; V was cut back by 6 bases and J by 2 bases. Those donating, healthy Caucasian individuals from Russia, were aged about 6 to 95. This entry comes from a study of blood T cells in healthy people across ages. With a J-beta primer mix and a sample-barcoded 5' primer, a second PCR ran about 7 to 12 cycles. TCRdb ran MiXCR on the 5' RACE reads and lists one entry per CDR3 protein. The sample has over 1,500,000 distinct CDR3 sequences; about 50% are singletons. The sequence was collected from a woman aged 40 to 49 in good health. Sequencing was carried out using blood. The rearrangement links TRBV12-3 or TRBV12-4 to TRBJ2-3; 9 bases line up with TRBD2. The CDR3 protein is CASSLKGLGGGATDTQYF. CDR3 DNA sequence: TGTGCCAGCAGCCTTAAAGGCCTAGGCGGGGGGGCCACAGATACGCAGTATTTT.